This T cell receptor beta chain was identified during a study of blood T cell repertoires in COVID-19. Study summary: PBMCs, B-cell-depleted T cells, or T cells were the source of the cDNA or gDNA that made up the material.

Clones were read by immunoSEQ multiplex PCR, and TCRdb kept only the in-frame ones, dropping some. The table records some 500,000 clones, 85% to 90% of them present only once. CDR1 LGHNA and CDR2 YNFKEQ come from the germline V gene. The V and J ends lost 4 bases and 1 base respectively, with 16 bases between them. This CDR3 has 16 amino acids. This chain connects TRBV4-2 to TRBJ2-5, with a weak D call TRBD1 (6 bases). Sample: PBMCs or T cells enriched from blood (not recorded which). This sequence originates from a woman in her thirties or forties who had recovered from COVID-19. CDR3 loop: CASSRGLASSQETQYF. The CDR3 DNA follows: TGTGCCAGCAGCCGGGGGCTAGCTAGCAGCCAAGAGACCCAGTACTTC.